A selection of T cell receptor beta chains follows, all from one sample in a study of blood T cell repertoires in COVID-19. TCRdb's copy holds only in-frame clones and misses some; the assay was immunoSEQ multiplex PCR. The data show some 200,000 clones, roughly 80% seen once. Sequenced material: PBMCs or T cells enriched from blood (not recorded which). Receptor source: a man in his forties who had recovered from COVID-19. Each CDR3 is given with its conserved first and last residue. D genes are given only for firm matches. Clone size appears in some rows only: once, few, many, or a class for an expanded clone.

clone_size: -; j_call: TRBJ1-1; v_call: TRBV10-1; d_call: -; cdr3_aa: CASSQGLGTEAFF; cdr3_nt: TGCGCCAGCAGTCAGGGGCTTGGGACTGAAGCTTTCTTT
clone_size: few; j_call: TRBJ1-5; v_call: TRBV2; d_call: -; cdr3_aa: CASSDPGHNSNQPQHF; cdr3_nt: TGTGCCAGCAGTGACCCGGGACACAATAGCAATCAGCCCCAGCATTTT
clone_size: -; j_call: TRBJ1-1; v_call: TRBV5-6; d_call: TRBD1; cdr3_aa: CASRGRDSLNTEAFF; cdr3_nt: TGTGCCAGCAGAGGACGGGACAGTTTGAACACTGAAGCTTTCTTT
clone_size: -; j_call: TRBJ1-1; v_call: TRBV19; d_call: -; cdr3_aa: CASKWGRGTEAFF; cdr3_nt: TGTGCCAGTAAATGGGGGCGGGGGACTGAAGCTTTCTTT
clone_size: -; j_call: TRBJ2-7; v_call: TRBV6-6; d_call: -; cdr3_aa: CASSPSGVTATHYEQYF; cdr3_nt: TGTGCCAGCAGTCCCTCGGGGGTCACAGCGACCCACTACGAGCAGTACTTC
clone_size: once; j_call: TRBJ2-7; v_call: TRBV5-5; d_call: TRBD2; cdr3_aa: CASRSLGTSGVYEQYF; cdr3_nt: TGTGCCAGCAGATCTCTGGGGACTAGCGGGGTCTACGAGCAGTACTTC
clone_size: -; j_call: TRBJ1-5; v_call: TRBV28; d_call: TRBD1; cdr3_aa: CAIQGAINQPQHF; cdr3_nt: TGTGCCATCCAGGGGGCGATCAATCAGCCCCAGCATTTT
clone_size: -; j_call: TRBJ1-4; v_call: TRBV5-6; d_call: TRBD1; cdr3_aa: CASSLRGQGNEKLFF; cdr3_nt: TGTGCCAGCAGCTTGAGGGGACAGGGTAATGAAAAACTGTTTTTT
clone_size: -; j_call: TRBJ1-1; v_call: TRBV12-5; d_call: TRBD1; cdr3_aa: CASGQGGTEAFF; cdr3_nt: TGTGCTAGTGGACAGGGGGGCACTGAAGCTTTCTTT
clone_size: -; j_call: TRBJ1-6; v_call: TRBV5-6; d_call: -; cdr3_aa: CASSLSDSPLHF; cdr3_nt: TGTGCCAGCAGCTTATCAGATTCACCCCTCCACTTT
clone_size: -; j_call: TRBJ2-1; v_call: TRBV6-5; d_call: TRBD1; cdr3_aa: CASSLLDRAEQFF; cdr3_nt: TGTGCCAGCTCACTCCTCGACAGGGCTGAGCAGTTCTTC
clone_size: -; j_call: TRBJ2-2; v_call: TRBV4-1; d_call: TRBD2; cdr3_aa: CASSSGTVTGELFF; cdr3_nt: TGCGCCAGCAGTAGCGGGACGGTCACCGGGGAGCTGTTTTTT
clone_size: -; j_call: TRBJ1-5; v_call: TRBV28; d_call: -; cdr3_aa: CASSFQAGVVNQPQHF; cdr3_nt: TGTGCCAGCAGTTTCCAGGCAGGGGTCGTCAATCAGCCCCAGCATTTT
clone_size: -; j_call: TRBJ2-5; v_call: TRBV5-6; d_call: TRBD2; cdr3_aa: CASSLVGLVASETQYF; cdr3_nt: TGTGCCAGCAGCTTGGTAGGACTAGTCGCATCGGAGACCCAGTACTTC
clone_size: once; j_call: TRBJ2-1; v_call: TRBV4-3; d_call: TRBD2; cdr3_aa: CASSQDTSGYNEQFF; cdr3_nt: TGCGCCAGCAGCCAAGATACTAGCGGGTACAATGAGCAGTTCTTC
clone_size: -; j_call: TRBJ2-3; v_call: TRBV11-2; d_call: -; cdr3_aa: CASSFTFTPSPSTDTQYF; cdr3_nt: TGTGCCAGCAGCTTCACTTTCACGCCAAGCCCTAGCACAGATACGCAGTATTTT
clone_size: few; j_call: TRBJ1-6; v_call: TRBV7-8; d_call: -; cdr3_aa: CASRSVAGDHNSPLHF; cdr3_nt: TGTGCCAGCAGGTCCGTCGCAGGGGATCATAATTCACCCCTCCACTTT
clone_size: -; j_call: TRBJ1-4; v_call: TRBV28; d_call: -; cdr3_aa: CASSRLATNEKLFF; cdr3_nt: TGTGCCAGCAGCCGTCTTGCAACTAATGAAAAACTGTTTTTT
clone_size: -; j_call: TRBJ2-3; v_call: TRBV9; d_call: -; cdr3_aa: CASKGNRTTSTDTQYF; cdr3_nt: TGTGCCAGCAAGGGGAACCGGACGACTAGCACAGATACGCAGTATTTT
clone_size: -; j_call: TRBJ1-2; v_call: TRBV27; d_call: TRBD1; cdr3_aa: CASKGQGTYGYTF; cdr3_nt: TGTGCCAGCAAAGGACAGGGGACCTATGGCTACACCTTC
clone_size: -; j_call: TRBJ1-2; v_call: TRBV5-1; d_call: TRBD1; cdr3_aa: CASRAGGYGYTF; cdr3_nt: TGCGCCAGCAGGGCAGGGGGCTATGGCTACACCTTC
clone_size: -; j_call: TRBJ1-2; v_call: TRBV2; d_call: -; cdr3_aa: CASSSRDNSNYGYTF; cdr3_nt: TGTGCCAGCAGTTCCCGAGACAATTCTAACTATGGCTACACCTTC
clone_size: -; j_call: TRBJ2-3; v_call: TRBV12-5; d_call: TRBD2; cdr3_aa: CASGLVLAGGADTQYF; cdr3_nt: TGTGCTAGTGGTTTGGTGTTAGCGGGAGGTGCAGATACGCAGTATTTT
clone_size: -; j_call: TRBJ2-7; v_call: TRBV15; d_call: -; cdr3_aa: CATSRGGRRSSYEQYF; cdr3_nt: TGTGCCACCAGCAGAGGAGGCAGAAGGAGCTCCTACGAGCAGTACTTC
clone_size: -; j_call: TRBJ1-5; v_call: TRBV2; d_call: -; cdr3_aa: CASSLGLEAREGNQPQHF; cdr3_nt: TGTGCCAGCAGTTTGGGGCTGGAGGCCAGGGAGGGCAATCAGCCCCAGCATTTT
clone_size: -; j_call: TRBJ2-7; v_call: TRBV6-5; d_call: TRBD2; cdr3_aa: CASSGLAGGSEQYF; cdr3_nt: TGTGCCAGCAGCGGACTAGCGGGAGGCAGCGAGCAGTACTTC
clone_size: -; j_call: TRBJ2-1; v_call: TRBV2; d_call: TRBD1; cdr3_aa: CASSEMGQGFSEQFF; cdr3_nt: TGTGCCAGCAGTGAAATGGGACAGGGGTTCAGTGAGCAGTTCTTC
clone_size: -; j_call: TRBJ1-5; v_call: TRBV2; d_call: -; cdr3_aa: CASRGTGNQPQHF; cdr3_nt: TGTGCCAGCAGAGGTACAGGCAATCAGCCCCAGCATTTT
clone_size: -; j_call: TRBJ1-2; v_call: TRBV4-3; d_call: -; cdr3_aa: CASSQGRVRSGYTF; cdr3_nt: TGCGCCAGCAGCCAAGGAAGAGTCCGTAGCGGCTACACCTTC
clone_size: -; j_call: TRBJ2-2; v_call: TRBV2; d_call: -; cdr3_aa: CASSLARAGELFF; cdr3_nt: TGTGCCAGCAGTCTCGCCCGGGCCGGGGAGCTGTTTTTT